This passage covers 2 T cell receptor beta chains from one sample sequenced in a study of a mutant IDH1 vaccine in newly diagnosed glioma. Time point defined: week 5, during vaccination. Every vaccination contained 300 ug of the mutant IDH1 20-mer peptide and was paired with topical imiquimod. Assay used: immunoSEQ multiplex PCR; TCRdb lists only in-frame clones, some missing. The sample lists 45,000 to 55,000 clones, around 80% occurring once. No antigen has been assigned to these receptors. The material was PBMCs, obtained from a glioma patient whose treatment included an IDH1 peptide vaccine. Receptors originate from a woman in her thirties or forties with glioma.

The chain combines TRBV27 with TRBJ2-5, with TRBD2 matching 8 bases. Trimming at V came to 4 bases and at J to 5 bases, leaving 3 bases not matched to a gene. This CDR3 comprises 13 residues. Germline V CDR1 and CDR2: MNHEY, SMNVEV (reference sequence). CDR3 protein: CASSSPSGETQYF. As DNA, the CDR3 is TGTGCCAGCAGTTCGCCTAGCGGGGAGACCCAGTACTTC.

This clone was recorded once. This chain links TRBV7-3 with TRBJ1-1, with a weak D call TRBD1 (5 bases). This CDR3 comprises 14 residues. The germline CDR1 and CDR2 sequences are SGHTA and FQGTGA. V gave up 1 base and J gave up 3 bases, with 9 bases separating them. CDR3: CASSLRGRDTEAFF. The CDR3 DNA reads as TGTGCCAGCAGCTTAAGGGGACGGGACACTGAAGCTTTCTTT.